Below are 14 T cell receptor beta chains sequenced from a single sample in a study of cytomegalovirus exposure and HLA in healthy donors. The PCR ran on 60 Vbeta and 13 Jbeta primers. Method: immunoSEQ multiplex PCR; TCRdb's copy keeps in-frame clones and lacks some. The sample lists about 120,000 clones; around 60% were seen once. Sequences were obtained from PBMCs. These receptors all stem from a man in his forties in good health and CMV-seropositive.

This clone turned up a few times. This rearrangement joins TRBV7-9 to TRBJ1-2; weak D call: TRBD1 (5 bases). V was pared by 5 bases and J by 2 bases, with 18 bases between. Germline CDR1 and CDR2: SEHNR and FQNEAQ (reference sequence). CDR3 length: 16 residues. The CDR3 reads CASSHLKLTANYGYTF. The CDR3 bases are TGTGCCAGCAGCCACTTGAAGCTGACAGCGAACTATGGCTACACCTTC.

The chain employs TRBV11-2 and TRBJ2-7; 12 nucleotides align to TRBD2. The CDR3 contains 15 residues. The V gene end was trimmed by 5 bases and the J gene end by 6 bases; junction bases not matched to a gene: 8. From germline, CDR1 is SGHAT and CDR2 FQNNGV. Here the CDR3 DNA reads TGTGCCAGCAGCAGAGGGACTAGCGGGTATAGCGAGCAGTACTTC. This encodes CASSRGTSGYSEQYF. The complete variable domain, with remaining parts taken from reference TRBV11-2 and TRBJ2-7, reads EAGVAQSPRYKIIEKRQSVAFWCNPISGHATLYWYQQILGQGPKLLIQFQNNGVVDDSQLPKDRFSAERLKGVDSTLKIQPAKLEDSAVYLCASSRGTSGYSEQYFGPGTRLTVT.

This clone was counted between two and nine times. The chain combines TRBV16 with TRBJ2-2, with D possibly matching TRBD1 (5 bases). Per germline, CDR1 KGHSY and CDR2 FQNENV. This CDR3 has 17 residues. Trimming removed 0 bases at V and 1 base at J, with 12 bases between. DNA for the CDR3: TGTGCCAGCAGCCAATCGTGGCAGGGCGGGAACACCGGGGAGCTGTTTTTT. The encoded protein is CASSQSWQGGNTGELFF.

V gene TRBV21-1 combines with J gene TRBJ1-2; the table calls TRBD1, which could not be checked here. TRBV21-1 is marked as a pseudogene. This CDR3 has 14 amino acids. The CDR3 DNA reads TGTGCCAGTTTCCGGGACAGGGTGCCCTATGGCTACACCTTC. Translating gives CASFRDRVPYGYTF.

V usage is TRBV6-1 and J usage is TRBJ1-4; 7 nucleotides align to TRBD1. Looked up from germline, CDR1 is MNHNS and CDR2 is SASEGT. Trimming removed 0 bases from V and 1 base from J; junction bases left unmatched: 11. CDR3 length: 19 amino acids. In nucleotides, the CDR3 is TGTGCCAGCAGTGAAGCGGTTCTGGGCAGGGGGAGAACTAATGAAAAACTGTTTTTT. Its translation: CASSEAVLGRGRTNEKLFF.

In this sample, this clone turned up a few times. One end of the junction does not line up with germline, which may come from a read error. V usage is TRBV25-1 and J usage is TRBJ1-6; D is possibly TRBD1 (5 bases). Germline CDR1 is MGHDK and CDR2 is SYGVNS. The CDR3 is 16 amino acids. CDR3 loop: CASSSSAGQYNSPLPF. DNA of the CDR3: TGTGCCAGCAGCAGTTCCGCAGGGCAGTATAATTCACCCCTCCCCTTT. The entire variable domain, with the rest obtained from reference TRBV25-1 and TRBJ1-6, is as follows: EADIYQTPRYLVIGTGKKITLECSQTMGHDKMYWYQQDPGMELHLIHYSYGVNSTEKGDLSSESTVSRIRTEHFPLTLESARPSHTSQYLCASSSSAGQYNSPLPFGNGTRLTVT.

This clone has a handful of counts. The V and J genes are TRBV2 and TRBJ1-4, with D unclear. CDR3 length equals 14 residues. With 7 bases removed from V and 0 bases from J, the gap between germline ends came to 9 bases. Germline CDR1 and CDR2: SNHLY and FYNNEI. The CDR3 nucleotides read TGTGCCAGCAAAGAGGGTACAACTAATGAAAAACTGTTTTTT. Translating it yields CASKEGTTNEKLFF.

The rearrangement links TRBV5-4 to TRBJ2-3, with 8 bases identical to TRBD1. V dropped 2 bases and J dropped 8; count of bases not matched to a gene: 10. Germline V CDR1 and CDR2: SGHNT, YYREEE (reference sequence). The CDR3 runs to 15 residues. DNA of the CDR3: TGTGCCAGCAGCTTCGGGACAGGTGGTCCGGGTACGCAGTATTTT. Its protein product is CASSFGTGGPGTQYF. Full variable domain (outside the CDR3, taken from reference TRBV5-4 and TRBJ2-3): ETGVTQSPTHLIKTRGQQVTLRCSSQSGHNTVSWYQQALGQGPQFIFQYYREEENGRGNFPPRFSGLQFPNYSSELNVNALELDDSALYLCASSFGTGGPGTQYFGPGTRLTVL.

This clone was counted many times. The J gene is TRBJ1-1, the V gene TRBV7-8; D remains unclear. Germline CDR1 reads SGHVS; CDR2 reads FQNEAQ. V was pared by 4 bases and J by 1 base, with 4 bases between. This CDR3 comprises 12 residues. The CDR3 DNA sequence: TGTGCCAGCAGCTGGGCGAACACTGAAGCTTTCTTT. Its protein product is CASSWANTEAFF.

The chain employs TRBV4-1 and TRBJ2-6; possibly TRBD1 for D (5 bases). V lost 4 bases and J 2 bases, leaving 9 bases between the germline ends. Per germline, CDR1 MGHRA and CDR2 YSYEKL. The CDR3 has 15 amino acids. The CDR3 bases are TGCGCCAGCAGCCGTCAGGGTACTGGGGCCAACGTCCTGACTTTC. This sequence encodes CASSRQGTGANVLTF.

The chain couples TRBV27 to TRBJ1-5, with D unresolved. The V gene's germline CDR1 is MNHEY and CDR2 SMNVEV (reference sequence). Trimming shortened V by 10 bases and J by 6 bases, and 19 bases separated the two germline ends. The CDR3 covers 14 residues. CDR3: CAITEASFAQPQHF. CDR3 bases: TGTGCCATCACTGAGGCATCGTTTGCTCAGCCCCAGCATTTT.

This clone came up a few times. The chain links TRBV19 to TRBJ1-4; 7 bases line up with TRBD1. V shed 8 bases, J shed 5 bases, and the junction held 5 bases outside the gene matches. Germline lookup yields CDR1 LNHDA and CDR2 SQIVND (reference sequence). The CDR3 length is 13 residues. This CDR3 reads CASSDRANEKLFF. The CDR3 DNA reads TGTGCCAGTTCCGACAGGGCAAATGAAAAACTGTTTTTT.

The chain's CDR3 is CASSLDGTEPSYEQYF. The CDR3 DNA reads TGTGCCAGCAGCTTAGACGGGACAGAACCTAGCTACGAGCAGTACTTC. J is TRBJ2-7 and V is TRBV11-3; the match to TRBD1 covers 7 bases. The V and J ends lost 0 bases and 3 bases, in that order; junction bases with no gene match: 8. CDR3 size: 16 residues. Looked up from germline, CDR1 is SGHNT and CDR2 is YENEEA.

The chain combines TRBV7-2 with TRBJ1-1; a weak D match, TRBD1 (6 bases). Trimming took 3 bases from V and 1 from J, leaving 6 bases between them. This CDR3 region has 13 residues. Germline CDR1 SGHTA, CDR2 FQGNSA. The CDR3 DNA reads TGTGCCAGCAGCTTGGGACAGAACACTGAAGCTTTCTTT. Protein product: CASSLGQNTEAFF.